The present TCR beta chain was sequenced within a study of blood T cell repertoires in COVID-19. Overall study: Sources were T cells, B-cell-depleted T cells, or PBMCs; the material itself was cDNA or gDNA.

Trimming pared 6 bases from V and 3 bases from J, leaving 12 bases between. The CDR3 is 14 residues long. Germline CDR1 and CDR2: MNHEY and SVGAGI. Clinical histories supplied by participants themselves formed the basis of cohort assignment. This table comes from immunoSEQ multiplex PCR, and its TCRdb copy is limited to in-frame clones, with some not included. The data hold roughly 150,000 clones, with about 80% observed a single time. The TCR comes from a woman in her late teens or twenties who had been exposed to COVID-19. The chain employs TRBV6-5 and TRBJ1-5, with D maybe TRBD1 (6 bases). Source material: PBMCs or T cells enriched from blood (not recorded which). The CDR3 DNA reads TGTGCCAGCAGCGACGGACAGTACAATCAGCCCCAGCATTTT. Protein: CASSDGQYNQPQHF.